This TCR beta chain was retrieved from a study of shared clonotypes between healthy human individuals. Study-wide results and limits: The naive CD4 repertoires of a handful of donors were compared, and approximately 5% of clonotypes were shared.

CDR3 length equals 15 residues. V lost 1 base to trimming and J lost 4 bases, with 13 bases between them. Per germline, CDR1 SNHLY and CDR2 FYNNEI. Donors had no recently reported acute infections or vaccinations and were HIV-negative. Subsets obtained from CD4+ cells comprised CD45RA+ naive and CD45RA-negative memory cells. Comment on this clone: What it binds is not known.

Original processing notes: ImmunoSEQ sequences covered only the junction and lacked quality scores; filtering therefore differed. The repertoire was sequenced with immunoSEQ multiplex PCR; TCRdb's copy has only in-frame clones and lacks some. That table is the source of V, J and clone size, and D and trimming were worked out from the DNA. The sample holds around 1.6 million clones, approximately 98% seen once. This receptor was obtained from a man aged 30 to 45 in good health. The chain couples TRBV2 to TRBJ1-2, with D possibly TRBD1 on 5 matching bases. The material sequenced was naive CD4+ T cells sorted from blood. The subset: CD45RA+ positively selected. The CDR3 here is CASSEEGRTIYGYTF. As DNA, the CDR3 is TGTGCCAGCAGTGAAGAGGGACGGACTATCTATGGCTACACCTTC.